These 31 T cell receptor beta chains were all obtained from the same sample, sequenced in a study of cytomegalovirus exposure and HLA in healthy donors. Repertoires were generated with immunoSEQ multiplex PCR, while TCRdb's copy carries only in-frame clones and drops some. The sample lists about 130,000 clones, 89% occurring once. The sample was PBMCs. All receptors derive from a woman aged 18-29 years in good health and CMV-seropositive.

The chain joins TRBV19 to TRBJ2-1; 10 bases agree with TRBD1. V was pared by 1 base and J by 5 bases, with 2 bases of the junction left unmatched. There are 15 residues in the CDR3. In germline, CDR1 is LNHDA, CDR2 SQIVND (reference sequence). The CDR3 DNA sequence: TGTGCCAGTAGTATAGGGACAGGGGGGAACAATGAGCAGTTCTTC. Translation gives CASSIGTGGNNEQFF.

The genes are TRBV9 and TRBJ2-2; 11 nucleotides line up with TRBD2. This CDR3 region has 16 residues. The V and J ends lost 2 bases and 2 bases, in that order; junction bases with no gene match: 2. Germline-derived CDR1 and CDR2 are SGDLS and YYNGEE. CDR3 DNA sequence: TGTGCCAGCAGCGTTAGCGGGGGGGCCAACACCGGGGAGCTGTTTTTT. This sequence encodes CASSVSGGANTGELFF. Supplemented by reference TRBV9 and TRBJ2-2, the full variable domain reads DSGVTQTPKHLITATGQRVTLRCSPRSGDLSVYWYQQSLDQGLQFLIQYYNGEERAKGNILERFSAQQFPDLHSELNLSSLELGDSALYFCASSVSGGANTGELFFGEGSRLTVL.

The chain is built from TRBV6-1 and TRBJ2-2; maybe TRBD2 (7 bases). The V gene lost 6 bases and the J gene lost 3 bases, with 14 bases spanning the gap. The CDR3 extends over 15 amino acids. In germline, CDR1 is MNHNS, CDR2 SASEGT. DNA for the CDR3: TGTGCCAGCAGACCGGGGGGCACTTACACCGGGGAGCTGTTTTTT. Its protein is CASRPGGTYTGELFF.

CDR3 nucleotide sequence: TGCAGCGTTGAATCGGACACATATGAAAAACTGTTTTTT. It is translated as CSVESDTYEKLFF. V gene TRBV29-1 combines with J gene TRBJ1-4; D may be TRBD1 (5 bases). Trimming pared 2 bases from V and 6 bases from J, leaving 10 bases between. The CDR3 covers 13 residues. Germline lookup yields CDR1 SQVTM and CDR2 ANQGSEA.

The chain recombines TRBV7-2 with TRBJ2-1, with 8 nucleotides matching TRBD2. Germline-derived CDR1 and CDR2 are SGHTA and FQGNSA. V lost 5 bases to trimming and J lost 6 bases; unmatched junction nucleotides: 6. The CDR3 covers 14 residues. The DNA of the CDR3 is TGTGCCAGCAGCCGACAGCGGGGGTTCAATGAGCAGTTCTTC. Protein sequence: CASSRQRGFNEQFF.

This clone was counted a few times. The CDR3 reads CASSLGRGTLNTIYF. The CDR3 bases are TGTGCCAGCAGCTTAGGGAGGGGAACCCTGAACACCATATATTTT. The chain has TRBV7-6 and TRBJ1-3; the D gene is possibly TRBD1 (5 bases). V was cut by 1 base and J by 7 bases, with 14 bases left in between. This CDR3 has 15 residues. The germline V gene encodes CDR1 SGHVS and CDR2 FNYEAQ.

The table lists this clone with many counts. The J gene is TRBJ1-1, the V gene TRBV7-6; 8 positions agree with TRBD1. Germline V gene sequence: CDR1 SGHVS, CDR2 FNYEAQ. The CDR3 sequence is 17 residues long. Trimming cost V 0 bases and J 4 bases; bases outside gene matches: 10. CDR3 nucleotides: TGTGCCAGCAGCTTAGCCATTCAGGGGGCCGGGAGCACTGAAGCTTTCTTT. Translation gives CASSLAIQGAGSTEAFF.

The V gene is TRBV6-5, the J gene TRBJ1-1; the D gene is possibly TRBD1 (6 bases). The germline V gene has CDR1 MNHEY and CDR2 SVGAGI. This CDR3 spans 15 amino acids. V lost 5 bases, J lost 7 bases, and 20 bases lay in between. The CDR3 loop is CASSPRGGSKSEAFF. The CDR3 DNA follows: TGTGCCAGCAGTCCCAGGGGAGGGTCAAAAAGTGAAGCTTTCTTT.

This clone showed up just once. The chain couples TRBV25-1 to TRBJ1-1; D not certain. There are 13 residues in the CDR3. Germline-derived CDR1 and CDR2 are MGHDK and SYGVNS. The germline V and J ends were trimmed by 7 bases and 0 bases, with 9 bases remaining between them. The DNA for the CDR3 is TGTGCCAGCAACGGGGATATGAACACTGAAGCTTTCTTT. This translates into CASNGDMNTEAFF. Drawing the rest from reference TRBV25-1 and TRBJ1-1, the complete variable domain is EADIYQTPRYLVIGTGKKITLECSQTMGHDKMYWYQQDPGMELHLIHYSYGVNSTEKGDLSSESTVSRIRTEHFPLTLESARPSHTSQYLCASNGDMNTEAFFGQGTRLTVV.

The V gene is TRBV9, the J gene TRBJ1-1, with D possibly matching TRBD1 (6 bases). Trimming cost V 3 bases and J 1 base, with 10 bases left between them. From germline, CDR1 is SGDLS and CDR2 YYNGEE. The CDR3 is made up of 14 amino acids. CDR3 sequence reads: CASSGGQGNTEAFF. The CDR3 nucleotides are TGTGCCAGCAGCGGGGGGCAGGGGAACACTGAAGCTTTCTTT.

This clone was detected only once. The chain combines TRBV27 with TRBJ1-1, with 8 bases identical to TRBD1. This CDR3 is 15 amino acids long. Germline CDR1 reads MNHEY; CDR2 reads SMNVEV (reference sequence). V dropped 5 bases and J dropped 1; count of bases not matched to a gene: 6. The CDR3 DNA reads TGTGCCAGCAGTCGGACAGGGACTCGGAACACTGAAGCTTTCTTT. Translating gives CASSRTGTRNTEAFF.

The chain couples TRBV4-2 to TRBJ1-5, with D possibly being TRBD1 (6 bases). The CDR3 extends over 16 amino acids. Germline V gene data show CDR1 as LGHNA and CDR2 as YNFKEQ. The germline V and J ends were trimmed by 1 base and 8 bases, with 18 bases remaining between them. CDR3 nucleotides: TGTGCCAGCAGCCAAGGGGACAAAGTAATTACGGAGCCCCAGCATTTT. Translation gives CASSQGDKVITEPQHF.

J is TRBJ2-3 and V is TRBV7-6; 9 bases fit TRBD1. The CDR3 sequence is 16 residues long. With V trimmed by 5 bases and J by 0 bases, 6 bases remained unmatched. CDR1 and CDR2 (germline): SGHVS, FNYEAQ. The CDR3 protein is CASSHGTGISTDTQYF. The CDR3 nucleotides read TGTGCCAGCAGCCACGGGACAGGGATTAGCACAGATACGCAGTATTTT.

The V and J genes are TRBV6-7 and TRBJ1-6; the D gene is possibly TRBD1 (6 bases). TRBV6-7 is marked as an open reading frame, function uncertain. V lost 9 bases to trimming and J lost 0 bases, with 18 bases between them. The CDR3 is 17 residues long. CDR3 sequence: CARIGGKGSSYNSPLHF. CDR3 DNA: TGTGCCAGGATAGGGGGTAAAGGAAGCTCCTATAATTCACCCCTCCACTTT.

The V call is TRBV5-4, the J call TRBJ1-1, with 9 nucleotides matching TRBD1. J was trimmed by 1 base and V by 4 bases; bases with no gene match: 5. Looked up from germline, CDR1 is SGHNT and CDR2 is YYREEE (reference sequence). This CDR3 spans 15 amino acids. The chain's CDR3 is CASSQGQGGNTEAFF. The CDR3 DNA is TGTGCCAGCAGCCAGGGACAGGGCGGGAACACTGAAGCTTTCTTT.

This clone appeared once. The chain couples TRBV14 to TRBJ2-7; no reliable D call. V was clipped by 0 bases and J by 3 bases, with 9 bases between them. The CDR3 consists of 14 residues. The germline CDR1 and CDR2 sequences are SGHDN and FVKESK. CDR3 nucleotide sequence: TGTGCCAGCAGCCAAGAGAGCAGGTTCTACGAGCAGTACTTC. As protein: CASSQESRFYEQYF.

This clone was seen once. V usage is TRBV7-2 and J usage is TRBJ2-1; 8 nucleotides match TRBD2. Germline V CDR1 and CDR2: SGHTA, FQGNSA. V lost 4 bases to trimming and J lost 16 bases; unmatched junction nucleotides: 6. CDR3 size: 11 residues. The CDR3 reads CASSSGLASFF. The DNA of the CDR3 is TGTGCCAGCAGCTCCGGACTAGCATCCTTCTTC. Complete variable domain (other parts from reference TRBV7-2 and TRBJ2-1): GAGVSQSPSNKVTEKGKDVELRCDPISGHTALYWYRQSLGQGLEFLIYFQGNSAPDKSGLPSDRFSAERTGGSVSTLTIQRTQQEDSAVYLCASSSGLASFFGPGTRLTVL.

The chain is built from TRBV7-6 and TRBJ1-1, with TRBD1 matching 9 bases. There are 14 residues in the CDR3. With V trimmed by 8 bases and J by 7 bases, 11 bases remained unmatched. Per germline, CDR1 SGHVS and CDR2 FNYEAQ. This CDR3 reads CASLSGQGWGEAFF. The DNA for the CDR3 is TGTGCCAGCTTATCGGGACAGGGTTGGGGTGAAGCTTTCTTT.

The rearrangement links TRBV6-5 to TRBJ1-1, with no clear D. The germline V gene encodes CDR1 MNHEY and CDR2 SVGAGI. The CDR3 is 13 amino acids. V lost 2 bases, J lost 7 bases, and 11 bases lay in between. The CDR3 is CASSYGTASEAFF. The CDR3 nucleotides are TGTGCCAGCAGTTACGGTACAGCAAGTGAAGCTTTCTTT.

The chain links TRBV6-1 to TRBJ2-1, with TRBD1 identical over 9 bases. J lost 14 bases, V lost 2 bases, and 7 bases had no gene match. This CDR3 comprises 13 residues. Germline CDR1 and CDR2: MNHNS and SASEGT. CDR3 protein: CASSEQQGAGEFF. Written as DNA, the CDR3 is TGTGCCAGCAGTGAACAACAGGGGGCGGGGGAGTTCTTC.

This clone was detected a few times. This sequence joins TRBV27 and TRBJ2-3; no clear D gene. Trimming took 7 bases from V and 0 from J, leaving 11 bases between them. Germline V gene data show CDR1 as MNHEY and CDR2 as SMNVEV (reference sequence). The CDR3 is 14 amino acids. The CDR3 region is CASNKVASTDTQYF. Here the CDR3 DNA reads TGTGCCAGCAACAAAGTGGCCAGCACAGATACGCAGTATTTT.

The DNA of the CDR3 is TGTGCCAGTAGCCCCGGGACAAAGAACACCGGGGAGCTGTTTTTT. This sequence encodes CASSPGTKNTGELFF. J is TRBJ2-2 and V is TRBV19; D possibly corresponds to TRBD1 (6 bases). Trimming took off 6 bases at V and 1 base at J, with 12 bases between the two ends. The CDR3 is made up of 15 amino acids. CDR1 and CDR2 (germline): LNHDA, SQIVND (reference sequence).

The rearrangement uses TRBV9 and TRBJ1-1, with a possible D match to TRBD1 (6 bases). CDR3 length: 15 amino acids. Trimming cost V 3 bases and J 3 bases, with 15 bases left between them. The germline V gene has CDR1 SGDLS and CDR2 YYNGEE. The CDR3 spells CASSARGRGDTEAFF. In DNA, the CDR3 is TGTGCCAGCAGCGCCAGGGGTCGGGGGGACACTGAAGCTTTCTTT.

The J gene is TRBJ2-2, the V gene TRBV2; the match to TRBD2 covers 8 bases. CDR3 length: 13 amino acids. J lost 6 bases, V lost 7 bases, and 4 bases had no gene match. CDR1 and CDR2 (germline): SNHLY, FYNNEI. The chain's CDR3 is CASTDGGAGELFF. The CDR3, as DNA: TGTGCCAGCACCGACGGGGGGGCCGGGGAGCTGTTTTTT.

The chain uses TRBV6-5 and TRBJ2-7; TRBD1 agrees at 8 bases. Trimming removed 6 bases from V and 2 bases from J; junction bases left unmatched: 6. The CDR3 is 14 residues long. Germline CDR1 MNHEY, CDR2 SVGAGI. The CDR3 sequence: CASSRTGFAYEQYF. In nucleotides, the CDR3 is TGTGCCAGCAGCCGGACAGGGTTCGCCTACGAGCAGTACTTC.

This clone was seen a single time. V usage is TRBV4-3 and J usage is TRBJ2-3, with D possibly being TRBD2 (5 bases). Per germline, CDR1 LGHNA and CDR2 YSLEER. Trimming took off 0 bases at V and 2 bases at J, with 15 bases between the two ends. The CDR3 sequence is 17 residues long. CDR3 DNA: TGCGCCAGCAGCCAAGATCCTAGCCCTCCTTCCACAGATACGCAGTATTTT. It is translated as CASSQDPSPPSTDTQYF.

Comment on this clone: One end of the junction varies from germline; a read error may be responsible. Other DNA sequences from this sample encode an identical CDR3 as well. The chain uses TRBV4-1 and TRBJ1-2; D possibly corresponds to TRBD1 (5 bases). Germline V gene sequence: CDR1 MGHRA, CDR2 YSYEKL. The CDR3 has 11 residues. CDR3 nucleotides: TGTGCCAGCAGCGGGGCTAATGGCTACACCTTC. Protein sequence: CASSGANGYTF.

This chain joins TRBV5-6 and TRBJ1-2, with 8 nucleotides matching TRBD1. CDR3 length: 14 amino acids. After removal of 4 bases from V and 4 bases from J, the junction contained 6 bases not matched to a gene. Per germline, CDR1 SGHDT and CDR2 YYEEEE. In nucleotides, the CDR3 is TGTGCCAGCAGCCCAGGACAGGGTATCTATGGCTACACCTTC. It encodes CASSPGQGIYGYTF.

J is TRBJ2-1 and V is TRBV10-2; 11 bases agree with TRBD2. CDR3 length equals 16 residues. The trim removed 2 bases at V and 12 bases at J, leaving 12 bases unmatched. CDR1 is WSHSY and CDR2 is SAAADI in the germline V gene. CDR3 DNA sequence: TGCGCCAGCAGTGAGACTAGCGGGGGCCAAAGACGGGCGCAGTTCTTC. Translating it yields CASSETSGGQRRAQFF.

The chain employs TRBV6-6 and TRBJ2-1; 8 bases map to TRBD2. This CDR3 comprises 14 residues. The V gene's germline CDR1 is MNHNY and CDR2 SVGAGI (reference sequence). The V segment lost 6 bases and the J segment 3 bases; nucleotides outside the gene matches: 4. CDR3 DNA: TGTGCCAGCAGCTTAGCGGGGAGCTACAATGAGCAGTTCTTC. This sequence encodes CASSLAGSYNEQFF.

The CDR3 here is CASSLGRGETEAFF. In nucleotides, the CDR3 is TGTGCCAGCAGCTTAGGCAGGGGAGAAACTGAAGCTTTCTTT. The chain employs TRBV11-2 and TRBJ1-1; TRBD1 is a possible D gene (6 bases). The CDR3 spans 14 residues. The V gene's germline CDR1 is SGHAT and CDR2 FQNNGV. Deletions cut 1 base from V and 5 bases from J, with 11 bases between.